One sample yielded the 10 T cell receptor beta chains listed below, sequenced in a study of graft-versus-host responses after intestinal transplantation. No cognate antigen is known for these TCRs. Sequencing used immunoSEQ multiplex PCR; TCRdb keeps in-frame clones, though not all of them. This table holds approximately 86,000 clones, 75% to 95% found once. Sequenced material: unstimulated CD4+ T cells sorted from spleen or lymph node cells, taken before intestinal transplant. The receptors were sampled from a human donor who received an intestinal transplant.

The V gene is TRBV5-1, the J gene TRBJ1-2, with 8 nucleotides matching TRBD1. J was trimmed by 2 bases and V by 4 bases; bases with no gene match: 4. The CDR3 is 14 residues long. CDR1 is SGHRS, CDR2 YFSETQ, per germline. For the CDR3, the DNA is TGCGCCAGCAGCCCCACAGGGGGGAACTATGGCTACACCTTC. Protein sequence: CASSPTGGNYGYTF.

This clone has just one count. The chain has TRBV5-1 and TRBJ2-3; 7 bases are a match to TRBD2. The CDR3 is 14 residues long. The germline CDR1 and CDR2 sequences are SGHRS and YFSETQ. V was clipped by 4 bases and J by 4 bases; unmatched bases: 6. The CDR3 region is CASSMASGADTQYF. CDR3 DNA: TGCGCCAGCAGCATGGCCAGCGGGGCAGATACGCAGTATTTT.

V is TRBV7-5 and J is TRBJ2-3; the table's D call, TRBD1, was not checked against the DNA. TRBV7-5 is a known pseudogene. The CDR3 is made up of 14 amino acids. CDR3 sequence (DNA): TGTGCCAGAAGCGCTCACAGGAGCACAGATACGCAGTATTTT. Protein: CARSAHRSTDTQYF.

This chain connects TRBV2 to TRBJ2-5; 10 bases are a match to TRBD1. With 8 bases clipped from V and 4 bases from J, the junction kept 4 bases outside the gene matches. CDR1 and CDR2 (germline): SNHLY, FYNNEI. There are 13 residues in the CDR3. The CDR3 coding sequence is TGTGCCAGCCACCGGACAGGGGGAGAGACCCAGTACTTC. Protein sequence: CASHRTGGETQYF.

The V call is TRBV4-1, the J call TRBJ1-2; TRBD1 might be the D (6 bases). Germline loops: CDR1 MGHRA, CDR2 YSYEKL. This CDR3 has 13 amino acids. V was cut by 0 bases and J by 5 bases, with 7 bases left in between. CDR3 in DNA: TGCGCCAGCAGCCAAGACGGACAGTATGGCTACACCTTC. Residues: CASSQDGQYGYTF.

This rearrangement joins TRBV9 to TRBJ2-3; a possible D gene is TRBD1 (6 bases). The V and J ends lost 3 bases and 0 bases respectively, with 14 bases between them. This CDR3 contains 16 residues. Germline assignment: CDR1 SGDLS and CDR2 YYNGEE. In DNA, the CDR3 is TGTGCCAGCAGCGCAACTGGGACACCTAGCACAGATACGCAGTATTTT. It specifies CASSATGTPSTDTQYF. The complete variable domain, with remaining parts taken from reference TRBV9 and TRBJ2-3, reads DSGVTQTPKHLITATGQRVTLRCSPRSGDLSVYWYQQSLDQGLQFLIQYYNGEERAKGNILERFSAQQFPDLHSELNLSSLELGDSALYFCASSATGTPSTDTQYFGPGTRLTVL.

V and J are TRBV4-1 and TRBJ2-5; 7 nucleotides line up with TRBD2. Germline CDR1 and CDR2: MGHRA and YSYEKL. The CDR3 length is 15 residues. V shed 2 bases and J 1 base; nucleotides not matched to a gene: 4. Here the CDR3 reads CASSQRRLAQETQYF. The CDR3 DNA is TGCGCCAGCAGCCAAAGACGACTAGCCCAAGAGACCCAGTACTTC.

V and J are TRBV6-6 and TRBJ1-5, with 7 bases matching TRBD1. Germline V gives CDR1 MNHNY, CDR2 SVGAGI (reference sequence). The CDR3 length is 14 residues. Unmatched junction bases numbered 5, after V lost 2 bases and J lost 7 bases. CDR3 residues: CASSYLGGSQPQHF. The CDR3 bases are TGTGCCAGCAGTTACCTAGGGGGCTCACAGCCCCAGCATTTT.

The chain combines TRBV21-1 with TRBJ2-7; the D call in the table, TRBD2, was not verified against the DNA. TRBV21-1 is a pseudogene. The length of the CDR3 is 17 residues. CDR3 nucleotides: TGTGCCAGCAGCAAAGTGGCGCCTAGCGGGGGACGGTACGAGCAGTACTTC. It codes for CASSKVAPSGGRYEQYF.

This chain connects TRBV7-2 to TRBJ1-6; D is perhaps TRBD1 (6 bases). V gave up 5 bases and J gave up 7 bases, with 12 bases separating them. The CDR3 covers 14 residues. Germline assignment: CDR1 SGHTA and CDR2 FQGNSA. CDR3: CASSRYRVNSPLHF. DNA for the CDR3: TGTGCCAGCAGCCGATACAGGGTCAATTCACCCCTCCACTTT.